These T cell receptor beta chains were read from a single sample in a study of T cells in Graves' hyperthyroidism and ophthalmopathy. Via MiXCR, TCRdb re-called the multiplex PCR reads, giving one row per CDR3 protein. The data show 600,000 to 750,000 distinct CDR3 sequences, approximately 15% seen once. The sequencing input was blood. These receptors were obtained from a man aged 50 to 60 with Graves' hyperthyroidism. CDR3s include the opening cysteine and the closing phenylalanine or tryptophan. The order of the fields is J gene, clone size, D gene, V gene, CDR3 DNA, CDR3 protein. D genes are given only for firm matches. For some rows the clone size is stated as once, few or many, or as a class when expanded; others skip it.

j_gene: TRBJ2-6
abundance: few
d_gene: NA
v_gene: TRBV6-5
CDR3nt: TGTGCCAGCATTCTCGAATCTGGGGCCAACGTCCTGACTTTC
CDR3aa: CASILESGANVLTF

j_gene: TRBJ2-2
abundance: many
d_gene: NA
v_gene: TRBV6-2/TRBV6-3
CDR3nt: TGTGCCAGCAGTTACCTGGGACCAGGGAGCGCCGGGGAGCTGTTTTTT
CDR3aa: CASSYLGPGSAGELFF

j_gene: TRBJ2-7
abundance: many
d_gene: NA
v_gene: TRBV28
CDR3nt: TGTGCCAGCAGTTTAAGCAGGGGAGAAAAGCACGAGCAGTACTTC
CDR3aa: CASSLSRGEKHEQYF

j_gene: TRBJ2-1
abundance: NA
d_gene: TRBD1
v_gene: TRBV7-3
CDR3nt: TGTGCCAGCAGCTTAAACCTCGCAGGGGGATCCAATGAGCAGTTCTTC
CDR3aa: CASSLNLAGGSNEQFF

j_gene: TRBJ1-3
abundance: many
d_gene: NA
v_gene: TRBV27
CDR3nt: TGTGCCAGTGGGACCGGGAGAAACACCATATATTTT
CDR3aa: CASGTGRNTIYF

j_gene: TRBJ1-2
abundance: many
d_gene: TRBD1
v_gene: TRBV20-1
CDR3nt: TGCCTCCCGCGACAGGGGGGGAACTATGGCTACACCTTC
CDR3aa: CLPRQGGNYGYTF

j_gene: TRBJ2-7
abundance: many
d_gene: TRBD1
v_gene: TRBV6-1
CDR3nt: TGTGCCAGCAGAAGAGCTACAGGGACAGGGATAACCTACGAGCAGTACTTC
CDR3aa: CASRRATGTGITYEQYF

j_gene: TRBJ2-7
abundance: many
d_gene: NA
v_gene: TRBV20-1
CDR3nt: TGCAGTGCCCGACCTCTGAGCGGTTCCTCCTACGAGCAGTACTTC
CDR3aa: CSARPLSGSSYEQYF

j_gene: TRBJ2-5
abundance: many
d_gene: TRBD2
v_gene: TRBV5-1
CDR3nt: TGCGCCAGCAGCTTGTTGCGGGAGCCGCAAGAGACCCAGTACTTC
CDR3aa: CASSLLREPQETQYF

j_gene: TRBJ2-1
abundance: few
d_gene: TRBD2
v_gene: TRBV27
CDR3nt: TGTGCCAGCAGTTTAATGACCCTAGCGGGAGCAAACAATGAGCAGTTCTTC
CDR3aa: CASSLMTLAGANNEQFF